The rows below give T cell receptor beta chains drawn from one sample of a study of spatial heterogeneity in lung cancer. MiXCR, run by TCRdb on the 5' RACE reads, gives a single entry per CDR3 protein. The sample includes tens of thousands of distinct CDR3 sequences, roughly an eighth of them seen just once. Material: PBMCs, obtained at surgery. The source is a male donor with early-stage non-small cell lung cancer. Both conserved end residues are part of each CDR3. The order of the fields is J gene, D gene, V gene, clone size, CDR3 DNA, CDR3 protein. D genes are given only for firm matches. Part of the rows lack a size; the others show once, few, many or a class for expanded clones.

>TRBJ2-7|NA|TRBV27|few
TGTGCCAGCAGCAAAGCCTGGGACGGATCCTACGAGCAGTACTTC
CASSKAWDGSYEQYF
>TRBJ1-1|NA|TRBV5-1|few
TGCGCCAGCAGCTTGAAGAACACTGAAGCTTTCTTT
CASSLKNTEAFF
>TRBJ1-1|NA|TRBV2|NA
TGTGCCAGCAGAGATTGGACGGGGCCGAGGAACACTGAAGCTTTCTTT
CASRDWTGPRNTEAFF
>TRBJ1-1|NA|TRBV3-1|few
TGTGCCAGCAGCCAAGCCAGGACCGGGGCGAGGGCTGAAGCTTTCTTT
CASSQARTGARAEAFF
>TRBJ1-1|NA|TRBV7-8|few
TGTGCCAGCAGCTTAGGGGGAATTAACACTGAAGCTTTCTTT
CASSLGGINTEAFF
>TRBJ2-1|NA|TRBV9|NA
TGTGCCAGCAGCGTCGCGGTCCGGGGTTCCTACAATGAGCAGTTCTTC
CASSVAVRGSYNEQFF
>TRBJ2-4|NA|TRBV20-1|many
TGCAGTGCGCCGTTTCAGGGGAGAGGAGCCAAAAACATTCAGTACTTC
CSAPFQGRGAKNIQYF
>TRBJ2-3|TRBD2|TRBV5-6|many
TGTGCCAGCAGCTTGGTGCTAGCGGCCACAGATACGCAGTATTTT
CASSLVLAATDTQYF
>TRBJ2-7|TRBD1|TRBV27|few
TGTGCCAGCAGTTTATGGCGCGGGGACAGGGACCACGAGCAGTACTTC
CASSLWRGDRDHEQYF
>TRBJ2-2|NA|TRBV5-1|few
TGCGCCAGCAGCCTGGAAATCGGTACCGGGGAGCTGTTTTTT
CASSLEIGTGELFF
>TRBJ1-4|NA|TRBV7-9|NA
TGTGCCAGCAGCCAAGCTGGGAGTAATGAAAAACTGTTTTTT
CASSQAGSNEKLFF
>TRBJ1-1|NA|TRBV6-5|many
TGTGCCAGCAGGAGACAGGAGGAAGCTTTCTTT
CASRRQEEAFF
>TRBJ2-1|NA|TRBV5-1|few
TGCGCCAGCAGCCCCCTGCAGGGCAGCAATGAGCAGTTCTTC
CASSPLQGSNEQFF